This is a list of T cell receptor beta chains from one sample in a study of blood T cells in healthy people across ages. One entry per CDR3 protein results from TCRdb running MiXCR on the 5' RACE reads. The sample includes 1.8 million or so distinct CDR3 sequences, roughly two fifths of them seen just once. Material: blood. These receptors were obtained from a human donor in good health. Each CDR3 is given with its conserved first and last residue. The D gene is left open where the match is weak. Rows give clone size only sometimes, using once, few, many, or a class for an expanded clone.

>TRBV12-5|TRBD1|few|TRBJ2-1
TGTGCTAGTGGTTTGGTACTGGGGCAGGGGGCAGGGGAGCAGTTCTTC
CASGLVLGQGAGEQFF
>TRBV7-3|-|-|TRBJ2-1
TGTGCCAGCAGCTTAATGGCAGGGGCGGATGAGCAGTTCTTC
CASSLMAGADEQFF
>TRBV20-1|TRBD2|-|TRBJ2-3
TGCAGTTTGACCAGCGGGGTAGACACAGATACGCAGTATTTT
CSLTSGVDTDTQYF
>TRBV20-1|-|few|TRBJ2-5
TGCAGTGCTAGAATGTGGCAGCAAGAGACCCAGTACTTC
CSARMWQQETQYF
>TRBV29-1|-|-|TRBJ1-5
TGCAACGTTCAGCAGGGTGGCAATCAGCCCCAGCATTTT
CNVQQGGNQPQHF
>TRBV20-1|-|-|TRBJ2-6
TGCAGTGCGCTCCTCACAGGCTTAACTGGGGCCAACGTCCTGACTTTC
CSALLTGLTGANVLTF
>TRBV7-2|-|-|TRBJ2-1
TGTGCCAGCAGAATAGGGGGGGGCCAGCACAATGAGCAGTTCTTC
CASRIGGGQHNEQFF
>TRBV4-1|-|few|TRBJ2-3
TGCGCCAGCAGCCAAGATTCGGGACAATTTGATACGCAGTATTTT
CASSQDSGQFDTQYF
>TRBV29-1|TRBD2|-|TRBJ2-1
TGCAGCGCCAACGATGCGGGGGATGAGCAGTTCTTC
CSANDAGDEQFF
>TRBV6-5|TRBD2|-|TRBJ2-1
TGTGCCAGCAGTTACTCGACCCCTAGCGGGGGCCTAAGCTCCTACAATGAGCAGTTCTTC
CASSYSTPSGGLSSYNEQFF
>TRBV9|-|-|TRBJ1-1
TGTGCCAGCAGCGTGGGTACCGGGAAGGATGAAGCTTTCTTT
CASSVGTGKDEAFF
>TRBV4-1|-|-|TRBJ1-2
TGCGCCAGCAGCCTTAGGGAAACTCAGGGTGGTGGCTACACCTTC
CASSLRETQGGGYTF
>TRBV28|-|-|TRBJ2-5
TGTGCCAGCAGTGGAGAGAGACCACGGGAGACCCAGTACTTC
CASSGERPRETQYF
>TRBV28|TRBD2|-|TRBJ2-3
TGTGCCAGCAGTCCGAGACTAGCGAACACAGATACGCAGTATTTT
CASSPRLANTDTQYF
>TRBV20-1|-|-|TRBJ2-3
TGCAGTGCTAGAGCCGCAGATACGCGGTATTTT
CSARAADTRYF
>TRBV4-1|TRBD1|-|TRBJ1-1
TGCGCCAGCAGCCCTCAGGACAGGCCAAACACTGAAGCTTTCTTT
CASSPQDRPNTEAFF
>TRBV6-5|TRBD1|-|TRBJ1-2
TGTGCCAGCAGTTACTCTGGGACAGCGGGCTACACCTTC
CASSYSGTAGYTF
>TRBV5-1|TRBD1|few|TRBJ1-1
TGCGCCAGCAGCACCCGGACAGGCAGAATGAACACTGAAGCTTTCTTT
CASSTRTGRMNTEAFF
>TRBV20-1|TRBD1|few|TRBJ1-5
TGCAGTGCTAGGACAGGGGCCGTAATCAATCAGCCCCAGCATTTT
CSARTGAVINQPQHF
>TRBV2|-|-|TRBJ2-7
TGTGCCAGCCAGAGCCTCTCCTACGAGCAGTACTTC
CASQSLSYEQYF